Listed below are T cell receptor beta chains from one sample, sequenced in a study of T cells in Graves' hyperthyroidism and ophthalmopathy. TCRdb reanalysed the multiplex PCR reads using MiXCR and keeps one entry per CDR3 protein. The sample contains under 350,000 distinct CDR3 sequences, 25% to 30% of which appear only once. Sequenced: blood. These TCRs come from a man aged 35 to 55 with Graves' hyperthyroidism that later progressed to Graves' ophthalmopathy. Both conserved end residues are part of each CDR3. A D gene is named only where the DNA matches it firmly. Clone size is shown for a subset of rows, as once, few, many or a class of expanded clone.

J,size,V,D,length,CDR3,DNA
TRBJ2-5,-,TRBV5-1,TRBD2,17,CASSLQAGAEYQETQYF,TGCGCCAGCAGCTTGCAAGCGGGAGCCGAGTACCAAGAGACCCAGTACTTC
TRBJ2-7,-,TRBV30,-,14,CAWSFEGALDEQYF,TGTGCCTGGTCCTTTGAAGGGGCGCTCGACGAGCAGTACTTC
TRBJ2-7,many,TRBV12-3/TRBV12-4,TRBD2,14,CASRASGRGYEQYF,TGTGCCAGCAGGGCCAGCGGGAGGGGATACGAGCAGTACTTC
TRBJ1-1,many,TRBV20-1,TRBD1,11,CSARGPTEAFF,TGCAGTGCCAGGGGGCCCACTGAAGCTTTCTTT
TRBJ2-7,-,TRBV7-8,-,15,CASSSPGQSSYEQYF,TGTGCCAGCAGCTCACCCGGGCAGAGCTCCTACGAGCAGTACTTC
TRBJ1-1,once,TRBV11-2,-,16,CASSLGSRGLSTEAFF,TGTGCCAGCAGCTTAGGTAGTCGGGGGTTGAGCACTGAAGCTTTCTTT
TRBJ2-2,-,TRBV10-3,-,15,CAIRDSNSNTGELFF,TGTGCCATCAGGGACAGCAATTCGAACACCGGGGAGCTGTTTTTT
TRBJ2-7,many,TRBV28,TRBD1,14,CASSFGDRVYEQYF,TGTGCCAGCAGTTTTGGCGACAGGGTGTACGAGCAGTACTTC
TRBJ1-1,-,TRBV12-3/TRBV12-4,TRBD1,17,CASRMTGGDGSRTEAFF,TGTGCCAGCAGAATGACAGGGGGCGACGGTAGTAGAACTGAAGCTTTCTTT
TRBJ1-1,-,TRBV6-2/TRBV6-3,-,12,CASSDAAHGAFF,TGTGCCAGCAGCGACGCCGCCCACGGGGCTTTCTTT
TRBJ2-5,many,TRBV29-1,TRBD1,14,CSATRQGYQETQYF,TGCAGCGCCACGAGACAGGGCTACCAAGAGACCCAGTACTTC
TRBJ1-1,many,TRBV19,TRBD1,15,CASSPTQGLGTEAFF,TGTGCCAGTAGTCCAACACAGGGGTTGGGCACTGAAGCTTTCTTT
TRBJ1-5,-,TRBV6-2/TRBV6-3,TRBD1,16,CASSDRGGWSNQPQHF,TGTGCCAGCAGTGACAGGGGTGGCTGGAGCAATCAGCCCCAGCATTTT
TRBJ2-7,few,TRBV6-5,-,15,CASSYSGRNPYEQYF,TGTGCCAGCAGTTACTCAGGCAGGAACCCCTACGAGCAGTACTTC